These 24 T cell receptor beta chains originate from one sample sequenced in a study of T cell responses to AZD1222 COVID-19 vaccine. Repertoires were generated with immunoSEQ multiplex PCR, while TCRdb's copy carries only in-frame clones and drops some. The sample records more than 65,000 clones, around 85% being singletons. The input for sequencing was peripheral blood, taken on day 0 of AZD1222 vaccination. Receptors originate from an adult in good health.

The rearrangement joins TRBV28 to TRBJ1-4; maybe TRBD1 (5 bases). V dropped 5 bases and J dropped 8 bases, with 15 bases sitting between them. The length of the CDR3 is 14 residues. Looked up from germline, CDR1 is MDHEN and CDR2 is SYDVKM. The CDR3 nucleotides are TGTGCCAGCAGTCCCTCGGGGCCTCCCGAAAAACTGTTTTTT. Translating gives CASSPSGPPEKLFF.

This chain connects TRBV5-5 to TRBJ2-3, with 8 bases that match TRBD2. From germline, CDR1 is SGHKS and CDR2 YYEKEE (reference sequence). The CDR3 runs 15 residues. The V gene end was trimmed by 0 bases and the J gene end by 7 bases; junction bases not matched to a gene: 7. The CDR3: CASSLVTGLGNTQYF. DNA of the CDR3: TGTGCCAGCAGCTTGGTTACGGGACTAGGTAATACGCAGTATTTT.

The CDR3 protein is CASSQLAGNNYEQYF. As DNA, the CDR3 is TGTGCCAGCAGCCAATTAGCGGGGAACAACTACGAGCAGTACTTC. The gene calls are TRBV3-1 (or the pseudogene TRBV3-2) and TRBJ2-7, with 8 positions matching TRBD2. CDR3 length equals 15 residues. Germline V gives CDR1 LGHDT, CDR2 YNNKEL (reference sequence). The trim removed 2 bases at V and 3 bases at J, leaving 6 bases unmatched.

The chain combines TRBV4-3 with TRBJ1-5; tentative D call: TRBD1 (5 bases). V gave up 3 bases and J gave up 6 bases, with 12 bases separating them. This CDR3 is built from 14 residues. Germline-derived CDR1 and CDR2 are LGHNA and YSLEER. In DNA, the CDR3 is TGCGCCAGCAGCCAGGAAACGGGGGGTCAGCCCCAGCATTTT. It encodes CASSQETGGQPQHF.

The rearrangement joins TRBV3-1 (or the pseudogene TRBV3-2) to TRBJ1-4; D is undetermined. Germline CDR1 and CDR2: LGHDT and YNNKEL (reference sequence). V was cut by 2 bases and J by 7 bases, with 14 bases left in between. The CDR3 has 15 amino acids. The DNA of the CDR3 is TGTGCCAGCAGCCAACGGGTCCTAGGAGGTGAAAAACTGTTTTTT. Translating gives CASSQRVLGGEKLFF.

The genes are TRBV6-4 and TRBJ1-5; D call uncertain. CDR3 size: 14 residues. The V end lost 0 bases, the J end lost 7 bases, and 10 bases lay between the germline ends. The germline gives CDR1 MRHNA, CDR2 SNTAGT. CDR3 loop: CASSDSLGGQPQHF. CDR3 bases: TGTGCCAGCAGTGACTCGTTAGGTGGGCAGCCCCAGCATTTT.

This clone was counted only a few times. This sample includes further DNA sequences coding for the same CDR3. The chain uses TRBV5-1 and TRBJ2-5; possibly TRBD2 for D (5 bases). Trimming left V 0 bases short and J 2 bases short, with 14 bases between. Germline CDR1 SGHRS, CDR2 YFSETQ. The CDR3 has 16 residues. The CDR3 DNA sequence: TGCGCCAGCAGCTTGGGCGGGCAGGCGCAACAAGAGACCCAGTACTTC. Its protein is CASSLGGQAQQETQYF.

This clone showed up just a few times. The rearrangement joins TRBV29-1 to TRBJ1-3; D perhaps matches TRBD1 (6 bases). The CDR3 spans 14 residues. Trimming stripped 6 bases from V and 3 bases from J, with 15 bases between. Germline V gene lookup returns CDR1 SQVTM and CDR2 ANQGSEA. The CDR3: CSVEQGLFGNTIYF. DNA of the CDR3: TGCAGCGTAGAACAGGGTCTTTTTGGAAACACCATATATTTT. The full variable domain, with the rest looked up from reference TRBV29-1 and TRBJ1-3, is SAVISQKPSRDICQRGTSLTIQCQVDSQVTMMFWYRQQPGQSLTLIATANQGSEATYESGFVIDKFPISRPNLTFSTLTVSNMSPEDSSIYLCSVEQGLFGNTIYFGEGSWLTVV.

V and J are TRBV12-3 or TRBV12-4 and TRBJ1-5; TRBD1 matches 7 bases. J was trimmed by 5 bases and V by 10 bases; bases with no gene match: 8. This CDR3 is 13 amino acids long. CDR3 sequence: CATNRGVDQPQHF. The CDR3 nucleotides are TGTGCCACTAACAGGGGAGTCGATCAGCCCCAGCATTTT.

The CDR3 DNA follows: TGTGCCAGCAGCCCCCGGGACAGGGCCGAGACCCAGTACTTC. Residues: CASSPRDRAETQYF. The chain carries TRBV9 and TRBJ2-5; 9 nucleotides line up with TRBD1. V was clipped by 4 bases and J by 5 bases; unmatched bases: 6. This CDR3 comprises 14 residues. Germline V gene lookup returns CDR1 SGDLS and CDR2 YYNGEE. Full variable domain (outside the CDR3, taken from reference TRBV9 and TRBJ2-5): DSGVTQTPKHLITATGQRVTLRCSPRSGDLSVYWYQQSLDQGLQFLIQYYNGEERAKGNILERFSAQQFPDLHSELNLSSLELGDSALYFCASSPRDRAETQYFGPGTRLLVL.

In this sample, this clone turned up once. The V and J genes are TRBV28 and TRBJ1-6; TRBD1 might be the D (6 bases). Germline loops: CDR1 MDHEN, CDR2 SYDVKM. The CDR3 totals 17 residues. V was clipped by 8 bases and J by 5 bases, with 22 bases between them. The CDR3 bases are TGTGCCAGCCCCCACTCAGGGGATTCAACCCATAATTCACCCCTCCACTTT. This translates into CASPHSGDSTHNSPLHF.

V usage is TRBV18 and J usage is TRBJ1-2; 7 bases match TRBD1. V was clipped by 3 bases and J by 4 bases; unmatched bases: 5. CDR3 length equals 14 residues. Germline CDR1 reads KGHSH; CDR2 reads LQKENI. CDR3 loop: CASSPRTGPYGYTF. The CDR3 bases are TGTGCCAGCTCACCCCGGACAGGACCCTATGGCTACACCTTC.

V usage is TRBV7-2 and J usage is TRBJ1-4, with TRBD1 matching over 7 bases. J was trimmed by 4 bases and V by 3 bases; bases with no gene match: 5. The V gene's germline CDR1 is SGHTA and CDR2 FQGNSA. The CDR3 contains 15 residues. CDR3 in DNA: TGTGCCAGCAGCTTTGGAGGGACAGTTAATGAAAAACTGTTTTTT. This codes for CASSFGGTVNEKLFF.

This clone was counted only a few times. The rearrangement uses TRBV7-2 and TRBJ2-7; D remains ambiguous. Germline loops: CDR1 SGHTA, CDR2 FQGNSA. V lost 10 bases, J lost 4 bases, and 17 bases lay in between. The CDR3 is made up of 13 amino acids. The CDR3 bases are TGTGCCACCGCCCCAGCCCACGGGTACGAGCAGTACTTC. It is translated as CATAPAHGYEQYF.

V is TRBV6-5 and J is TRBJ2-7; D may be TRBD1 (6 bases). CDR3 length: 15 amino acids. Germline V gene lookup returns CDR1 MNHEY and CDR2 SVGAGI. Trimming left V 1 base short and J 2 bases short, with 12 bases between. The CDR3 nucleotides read TGTGCCAGCAGTTACTTACGGGACATTGCCTACGAGCAGTACTTC. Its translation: CASSYLRDIAYEQYF.

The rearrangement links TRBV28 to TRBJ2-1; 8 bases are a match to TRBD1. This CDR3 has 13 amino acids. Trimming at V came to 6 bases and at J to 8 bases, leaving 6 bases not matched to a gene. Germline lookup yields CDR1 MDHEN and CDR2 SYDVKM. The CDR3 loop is CASRRQGWYEQFF. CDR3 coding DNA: TGTGCCAGCAGAAGACAGGGGTGGTATGAGCAGTTCTTC.

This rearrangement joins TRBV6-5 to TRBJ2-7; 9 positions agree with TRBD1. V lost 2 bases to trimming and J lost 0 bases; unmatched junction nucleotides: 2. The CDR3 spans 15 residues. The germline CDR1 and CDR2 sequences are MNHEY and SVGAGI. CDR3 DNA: TGTGCCAGCAGTTACGGGACAGGGAGCTCCTACGAGCAGTACTTC. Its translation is CASSYGTGSSYEQYF.

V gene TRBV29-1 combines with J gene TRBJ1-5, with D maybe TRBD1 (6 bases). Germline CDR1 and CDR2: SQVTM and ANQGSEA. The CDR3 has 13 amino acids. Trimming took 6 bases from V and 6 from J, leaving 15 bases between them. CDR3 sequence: CSVATGLSQPQHF. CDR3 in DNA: TGCAGCGTGGCGACAGGACTCTCTCAGCCCCAGCATTTT.

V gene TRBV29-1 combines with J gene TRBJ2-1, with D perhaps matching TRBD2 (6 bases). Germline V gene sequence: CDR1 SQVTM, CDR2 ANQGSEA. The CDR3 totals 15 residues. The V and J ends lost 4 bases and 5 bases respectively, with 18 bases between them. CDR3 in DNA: TGCAGCGTTGTCCTTACCGGACTATACCACAATGAGCAGTTCTTC. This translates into CSVVLTGLYHNEQFF.

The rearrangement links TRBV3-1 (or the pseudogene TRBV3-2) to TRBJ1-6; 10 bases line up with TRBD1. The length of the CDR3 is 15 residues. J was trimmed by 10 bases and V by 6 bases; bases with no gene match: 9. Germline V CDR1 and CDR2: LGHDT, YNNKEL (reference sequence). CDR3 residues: CASSKGQGDRSPLHF. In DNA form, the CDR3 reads TGTGCCAGCAGTAAAGGACAGGGGGATAGGTCACCCCTCCACTTT.

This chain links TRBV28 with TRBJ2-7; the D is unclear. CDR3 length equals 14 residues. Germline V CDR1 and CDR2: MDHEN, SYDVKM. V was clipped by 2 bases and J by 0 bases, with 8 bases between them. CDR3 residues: CASSLMAVSYEQYF. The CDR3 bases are TGTGCCAGCAGTTTAATGGCGGTCTCCTACGAGCAGTACTTC.

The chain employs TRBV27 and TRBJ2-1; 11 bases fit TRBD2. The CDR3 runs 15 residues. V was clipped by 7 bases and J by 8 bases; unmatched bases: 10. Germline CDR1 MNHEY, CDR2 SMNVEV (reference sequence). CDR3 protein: CASNPGTSGGDEQFF. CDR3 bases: TGTGCCAGCAACCCCGGGACTAGCGGCGGCGATGAGCAGTTCTTC.

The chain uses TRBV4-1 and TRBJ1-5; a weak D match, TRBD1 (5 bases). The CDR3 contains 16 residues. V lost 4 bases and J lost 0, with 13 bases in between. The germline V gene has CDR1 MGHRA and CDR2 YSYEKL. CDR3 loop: CASSLGGSYSNQPQHF. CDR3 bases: TGCGCCAGCAGCCTTGGGGGGTCCTATAGCAATCAGCCCCAGCATTTT.

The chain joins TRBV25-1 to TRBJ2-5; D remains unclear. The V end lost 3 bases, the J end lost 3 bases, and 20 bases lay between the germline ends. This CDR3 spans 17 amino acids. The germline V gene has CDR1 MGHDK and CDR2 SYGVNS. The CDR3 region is CASSDPQIAPSKETQYF. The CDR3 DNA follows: TGTGCCAGCAGTGACCCTCAGATAGCTCCTTCCAAAGAGACCCAGTACTTC.